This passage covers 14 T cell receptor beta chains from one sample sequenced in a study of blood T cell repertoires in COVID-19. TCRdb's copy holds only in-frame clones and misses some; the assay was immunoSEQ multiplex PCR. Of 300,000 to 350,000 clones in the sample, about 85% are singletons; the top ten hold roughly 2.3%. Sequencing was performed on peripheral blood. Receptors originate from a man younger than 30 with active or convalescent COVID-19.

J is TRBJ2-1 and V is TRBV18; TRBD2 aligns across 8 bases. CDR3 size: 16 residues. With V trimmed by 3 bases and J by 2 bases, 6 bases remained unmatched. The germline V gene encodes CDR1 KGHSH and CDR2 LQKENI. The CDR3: CASSPPGGAPYNEQFF. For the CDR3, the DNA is TGTGCCAGCTCACCCCCCGGGGGGGCCCCCTACAATGAGCAGTTCTTC. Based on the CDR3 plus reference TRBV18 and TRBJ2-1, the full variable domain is NAGVMQNPRHLVRRRGQEARLRCSPMKGHSHVYWYRQLPEEGLKFMVYLQKENIIDESGMPKERFSAEFPKEGPSILRIQQVVRGDSAAYFCASSPPGGAPYNEQFFGPGTRLTVL.

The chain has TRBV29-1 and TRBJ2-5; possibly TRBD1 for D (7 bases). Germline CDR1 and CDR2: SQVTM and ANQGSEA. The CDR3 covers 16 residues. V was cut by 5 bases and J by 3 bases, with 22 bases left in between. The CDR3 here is CSVSGGRGVREETQYF. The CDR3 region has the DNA TGCAGCGTTTCAGGGGGAAGGGGGGTAAGGGAAGAGACCCAGTACTTC.

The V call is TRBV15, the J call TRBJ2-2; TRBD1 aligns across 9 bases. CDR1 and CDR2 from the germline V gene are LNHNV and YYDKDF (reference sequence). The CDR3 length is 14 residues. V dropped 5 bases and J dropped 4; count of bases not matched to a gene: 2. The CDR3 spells CATSGTGRTGELFF. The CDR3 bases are TGTGCCACCAGCGGGACAGGGCGCACCGGGGAGCTGTTTTTT.

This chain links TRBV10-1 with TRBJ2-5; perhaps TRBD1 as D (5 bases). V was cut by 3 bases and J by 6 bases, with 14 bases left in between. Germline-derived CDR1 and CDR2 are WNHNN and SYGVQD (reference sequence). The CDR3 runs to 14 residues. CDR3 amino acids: CASSETQGWKTQYF. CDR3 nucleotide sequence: TGCGCCAGCAGTGAAACCCAGGGCTGGAAGACCCAGTACTTC.

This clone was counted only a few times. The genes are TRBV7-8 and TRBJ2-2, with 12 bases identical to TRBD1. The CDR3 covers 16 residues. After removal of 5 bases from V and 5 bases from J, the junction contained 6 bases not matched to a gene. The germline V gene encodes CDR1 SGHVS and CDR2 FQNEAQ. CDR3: CASSDRDRGRTGELFF. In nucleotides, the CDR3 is TGTGCCAGCAGCGACCGGGACAGGGGGCGAACCGGGGAGCTGTTTTTT.

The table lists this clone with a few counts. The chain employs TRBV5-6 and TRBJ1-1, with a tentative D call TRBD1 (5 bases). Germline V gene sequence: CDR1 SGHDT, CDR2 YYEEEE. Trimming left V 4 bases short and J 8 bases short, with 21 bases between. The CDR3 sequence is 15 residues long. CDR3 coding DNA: TGTGCCAGCAGCCCTACTGGCAGGGATGGAGGGGAAGCTTTCTTT. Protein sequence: CASSPTGRDGGEAFF.

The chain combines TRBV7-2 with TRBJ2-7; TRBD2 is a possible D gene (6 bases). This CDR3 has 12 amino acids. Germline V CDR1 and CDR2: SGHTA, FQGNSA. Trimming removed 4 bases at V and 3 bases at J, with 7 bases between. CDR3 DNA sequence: TGTGCCAGCAGCTCGACTAGCTACGAGCAGTACTTC. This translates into CASSSTSYEQYF.

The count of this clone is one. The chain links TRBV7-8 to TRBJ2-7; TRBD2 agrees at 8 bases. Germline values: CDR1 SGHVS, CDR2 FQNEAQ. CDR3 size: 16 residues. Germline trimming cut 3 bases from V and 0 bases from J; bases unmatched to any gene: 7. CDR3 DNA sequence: TGTGCCAGCAGCTTGCCCTATAGCGGGACCTCCTACGAGCAGTACTTC. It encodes CASSLPYSGTSYEQYF.

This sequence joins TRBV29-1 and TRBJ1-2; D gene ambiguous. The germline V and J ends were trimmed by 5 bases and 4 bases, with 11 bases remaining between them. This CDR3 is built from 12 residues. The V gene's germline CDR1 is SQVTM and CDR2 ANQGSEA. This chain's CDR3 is CSVWSVGYGYTF. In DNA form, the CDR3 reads TGCAGCGTTTGGTCTGTCGGCTATGGCTACACCTTC.

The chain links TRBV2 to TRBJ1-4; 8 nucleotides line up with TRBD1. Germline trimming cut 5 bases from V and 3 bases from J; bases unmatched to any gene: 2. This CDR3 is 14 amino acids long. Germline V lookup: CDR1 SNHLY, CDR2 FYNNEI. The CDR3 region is CASSQQGANEKLFF. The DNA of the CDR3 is TGTGCCAGCAGTCAACAGGGGGCTAATGAAAAACTGTTTTTT.

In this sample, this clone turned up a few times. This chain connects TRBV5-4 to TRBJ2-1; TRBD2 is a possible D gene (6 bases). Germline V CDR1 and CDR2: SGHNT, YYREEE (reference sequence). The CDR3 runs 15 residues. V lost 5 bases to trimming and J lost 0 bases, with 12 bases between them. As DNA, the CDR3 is TGTGCCAGCAGGGTGAGCGGGCCCTCCTACAATGAGCAGTTCTTC. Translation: CASRVSGPSYNEQFF.

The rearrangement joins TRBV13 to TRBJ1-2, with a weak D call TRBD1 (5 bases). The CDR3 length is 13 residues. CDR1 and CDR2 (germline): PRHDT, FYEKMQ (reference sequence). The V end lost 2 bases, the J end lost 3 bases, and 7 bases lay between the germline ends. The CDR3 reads CASSLTRDYGYTF. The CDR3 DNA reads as TGTGCCAGCAGCTTAACCAGGGACTATGGCTACACCTTC.

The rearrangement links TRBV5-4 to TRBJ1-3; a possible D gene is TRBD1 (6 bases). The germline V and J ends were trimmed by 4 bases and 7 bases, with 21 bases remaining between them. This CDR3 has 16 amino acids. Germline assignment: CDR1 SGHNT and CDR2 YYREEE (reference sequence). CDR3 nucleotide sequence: TGTGCCAGCAGCGGGGGGGCAGGGACGAAAGGGAACACCATATATTTT. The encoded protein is CASSGGAGTKGNTIYF.

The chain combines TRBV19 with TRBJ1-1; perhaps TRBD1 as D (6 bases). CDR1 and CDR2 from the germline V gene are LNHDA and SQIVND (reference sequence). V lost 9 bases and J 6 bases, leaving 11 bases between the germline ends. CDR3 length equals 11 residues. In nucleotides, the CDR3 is TGTGCCAGCCAGGGGTCCTCTGAAGCTTTCTTT. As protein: CASQGSSEAFF. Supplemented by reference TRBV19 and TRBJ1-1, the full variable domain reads DGGITQSPKYLFRKEGQNVTLSCEQNLNHDAMYWYRQDPGQGLRLIYYSQIVNDFQKGDIAEGYSVSREKKESFPLTVTSAQKNPTAFYLCASQGSSEAFFGQGTRLTVV.